This entry features one TCR beta chain sequence. All of the donors resided in Nashville, Tennessee, and each was a Caucasian adult. Germline loops: CDR1 MDHEN, CDR2 SYDVKM. Trimming removed 8 bases at V and 4 bases at J, with 5 bases between. This CDR3 region has 11 residues. This record comes from a study of shared clonotypes between healthy human individuals. Study in general: Donors, aged 18 to 49, were a couple of women and three men.

Genomic DNA belonging to each subset was distributed in equal measure over several immunoSEQ plates. TCRdb keeps only in-frame clones here, not all; method: immunoSEQ multiplex PCR. The data contain nearly 1,000,000 clones, approximately 80% of them singletons. This clonotype was sampled from a man between 18 and 29 years old in good health. The V and J genes are TRBV28 and TRBJ2-2, with no clear D. The sequenced sample was memory CD4+ T cells sorted from blood. Regarding subset: CD45RA-negative fraction. The CDR3, as DNA: TGTGCCAGCCGATTCACCGGGGAGCTGTTTTTT. As protein: CASRFTGELFF.